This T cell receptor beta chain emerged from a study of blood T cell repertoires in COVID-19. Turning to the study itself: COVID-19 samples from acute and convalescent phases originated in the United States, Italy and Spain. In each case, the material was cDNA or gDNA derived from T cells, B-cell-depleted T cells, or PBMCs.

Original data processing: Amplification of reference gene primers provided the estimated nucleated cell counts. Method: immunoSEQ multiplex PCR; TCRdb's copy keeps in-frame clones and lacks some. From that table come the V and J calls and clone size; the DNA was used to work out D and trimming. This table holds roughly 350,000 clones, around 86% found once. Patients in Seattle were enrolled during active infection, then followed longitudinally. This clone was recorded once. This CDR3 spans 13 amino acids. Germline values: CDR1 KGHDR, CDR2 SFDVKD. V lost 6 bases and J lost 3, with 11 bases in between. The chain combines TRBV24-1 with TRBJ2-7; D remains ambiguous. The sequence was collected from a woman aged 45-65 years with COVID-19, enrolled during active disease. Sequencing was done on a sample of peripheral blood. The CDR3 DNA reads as TGTGCCACCAGTTCTCCCGGGTTCTACGAGCAGTACTTC. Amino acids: CATSSPGFYEQYF.